This TCR beta chain was observed in a study of blood T cell repertoires in COVID-19. Study summary: The United States, Italy and Spain provided the acute and convalescent COVID-19 samples.

V lost 5 bases, J lost 2 bases, and 10 bases lay in between. The CDR3 is 14 amino acids. Per germline, CDR1 SGHAT and CDR2 FQNNGV. Original data processing: Estimates of nucleated cell counts were drawn from the amplification of reference gene primers. Only in-frame clones appear in the TCRdb table, and some are missing; sequencing was by immunoSEQ multiplex PCR. That table supplies the V and J calls and clone size; D and trimming were determined from the DNA. The repertoire holds 210,000 or so clones, with over 80% as singletons. Seattle cases were enrolled at active infection and followed longitudinally.

The chain joins TRBV11-2 to TRBJ1-3, with D uncertain. Sequenced input: peripheral blood. This sequence was found in a man in his thirties or forties with COVID-19, enrolled during active disease. DNA of the CDR3: TGTGCCAGCAGCCGAGGGAACACTGGAAACACCATATATTTT. Amino acids: CASSRGNTGNTIYF.